This T cell receptor (beta chain) emerged from a study of T cell repertoires and HLA-DP antigens. Turning to the study itself: Pre-culture CD4+ samples used roughly 1,300 ng DNA versus 200 to 250 ng for CD137+CD4+ sorts.

Using immunoSEQ multiplex PCR, the repertoire was profiled, and TCRdb retains in-frame clones only, with some absent. The profile covers some 110,000 clones, with around 93% appearing a single time and 0.27% taken by the ten largest. Regarding this clone: What it binds is not known.

Untouched CD4+ T cells were isolated by negative selection, averaging approximately 98% purity. The specimen sequenced was CD4+ T cells from PBMCs. The receptor was derived from a young woman in good health and CMV-seronegative.

The CDR3 bases are TGTGCCAGTAGTATCACAGCGAATCAGCCCCAGCATTTT. Amino acid sequence: CASSITANQPQHF. V gene TRBV19 combines with J gene TRBJ1-5; D is uncertain. Germline lookup yields CDR1 LNHDA and CDR2 SQIVND (reference sequence). V was clipped by 3 bases and J by 4 bases, with 7 bases between them. This CDR3 spans 13 amino acids.